A selection of T cell receptor beta chains follows, all from one sample in a study of T cells after yellow fever vaccination. From the 5' RACE reads, TCRdb called clonotypes with MiXCR, one entry per CDR3 protein. The sample lists around 320,000 distinct CDR3 sequences; approximately 11% were seen once. Sequences were derived from CD4+ T cells sorted from PBMCs, sampled 45 days after the yellow fever booster vaccination. The receptors originated from a man younger than 35 who received the YFV17D yellow fever vaccine. Each CDR3 is given with its conserved first and last residue. A D gene is named only where the DNA matches it firmly. Size tells how often a clone was seen (once, few, many) or the class of an expanded clone, and some rows leave it out.

J gene | clone size | D gene | V gene | CDR3 DNA | CDR3 protein
TRBJ2-5 | many | TRBD1 | TRBV5-1 | TGCGCCAGCAGCATCCTTGGGCGGACAGGAGACCGGGAGACCCAGTACTTC | CASSILGRTGDRETQYF
TRBJ2-1 | . | . | TRBV2 | TGTGCCAGCAGTTTAACCCCCTACAATGAGCAGTTCTTC | CASSLTPYNEQFF
TRBJ2-3 | few | . | TRBV10-3 | TGTGCCATCGGAAAGGGCGGATCCACAGATACGCAGTATTTT | CAIGKGGSTDTQYF
TRBJ2-3 | few | . | TRBV20-1 | TGCAGTGCTAGAGTGCACAGGGCGGGAACAGATACGCAGTATTTT | CSARVHRAGTDTQYF
TRBJ2-7 | . | TRBD1 | TRBV27 | TGTGCCAGCAGGGGGGACAGGGCCGACGAGCAGTACTTC | CASRGDRADEQYF
TRBJ1-1 | few | . | TRBV9 | TGTGCCAGCAGCGTCTCCTCGACAGGGAACACTGAAGCTTTCTTT | CASSVSSTGNTEAFF
TRBJ1-3 | few | . | TRBV7-2 | TGTGCCAGCAGCTTAGTGCGGGATCTGGGAAACACCATATATTTT | CASSLVRDLGNTIYF
TRBJ2-7 | . | . | TRBV5-1 | TGCGCCAGCAGGGGCGGGGGCTTCGGGCAGTACTTC | CASRGGGFGQYF
TRBJ1-3 | many | TRBD1 | TRBV7-2 | TGTGCCAGCGCCTCGACAGGGGCGGTCGGAAACACCATATATTTT | CASASTGAVGNTIYF
TRBJ2-1 | . | TRBD2 | TRBV28 | TGTGCCAGCAGTAAAGCGGGGGGCCCCTTGGCCGAGCAGTTCTTC | CASSKAGGPLAEQFF
TRBJ1-5 | many | . | TRBV7-2 | TGTGCCAGCAGCTTCATGGGCTCGAATCAGCCCCAGCATTTT | CASSFMGSNQPQHF